The source of this T cell receptor beta chain is a study of radiation and T cells in renal cell carcinoma. Time point in this sample: blood 4 weeks post-SBRT, at nephrectomy. Noted treatment: 15 Gy SBRT to primary tumor, nephrectomy 4 weeks later. Method: immunoSEQ multiplex PCR; TCRdb's copy keeps in-frame clones and lacks some. Among 60,000 to 95,000 clones, approximately 87% were seen once, and the ten largest hold 2.4%. The CDR3 contains 14 residues. Germline-derived CDR1 and CDR2 are SEHNR and FQNEAQ (reference sequence). The V end lost 5 bases, the J end lost 7 bases, and 16 bases lay between the germline ends.

Sequenced material: blood, taken from a patient whose treatment included radiotherapy and nephrectomy. The receptor was derived from a woman aged 55-70 years with renal cell carcinoma. This chain links TRBV7-9 with TRBJ2-3; D might be TRBD2 (6 bases). The CDR3 reads CASSPIPSANTQYF. The CDR3 DNA reads TGTGCCAGCAGCCCAATCCCTAGCGCCAATACGCAGTATTTT.